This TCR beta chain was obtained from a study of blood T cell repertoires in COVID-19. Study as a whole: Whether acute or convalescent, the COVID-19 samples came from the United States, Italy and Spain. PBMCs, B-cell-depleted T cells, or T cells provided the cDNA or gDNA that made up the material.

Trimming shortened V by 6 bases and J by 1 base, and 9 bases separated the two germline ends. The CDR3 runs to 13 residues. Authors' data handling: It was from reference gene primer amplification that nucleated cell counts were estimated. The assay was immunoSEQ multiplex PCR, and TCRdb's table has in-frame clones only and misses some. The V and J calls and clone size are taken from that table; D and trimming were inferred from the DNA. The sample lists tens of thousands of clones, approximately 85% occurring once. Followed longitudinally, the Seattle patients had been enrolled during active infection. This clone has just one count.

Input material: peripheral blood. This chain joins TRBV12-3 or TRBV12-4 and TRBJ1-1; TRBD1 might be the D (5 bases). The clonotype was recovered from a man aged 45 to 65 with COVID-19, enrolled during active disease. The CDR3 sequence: CASRETANTEAFF. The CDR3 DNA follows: TGTGCCAGCAGAGAGACAGCGAACACTGAAGCTTTCTTT.